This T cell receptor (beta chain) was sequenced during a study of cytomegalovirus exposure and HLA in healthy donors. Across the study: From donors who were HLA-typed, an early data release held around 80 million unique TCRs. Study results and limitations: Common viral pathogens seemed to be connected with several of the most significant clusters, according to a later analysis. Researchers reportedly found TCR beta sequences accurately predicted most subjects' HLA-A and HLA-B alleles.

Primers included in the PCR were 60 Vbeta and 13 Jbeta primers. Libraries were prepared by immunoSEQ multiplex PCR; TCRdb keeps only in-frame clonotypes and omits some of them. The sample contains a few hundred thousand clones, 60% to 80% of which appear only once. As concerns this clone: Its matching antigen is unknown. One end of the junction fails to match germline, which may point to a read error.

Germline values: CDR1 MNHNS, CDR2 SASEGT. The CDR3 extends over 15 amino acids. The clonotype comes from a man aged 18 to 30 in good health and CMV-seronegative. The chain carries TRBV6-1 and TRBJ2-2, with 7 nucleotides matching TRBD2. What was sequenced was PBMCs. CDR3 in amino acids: CASRDPGTITEELFF. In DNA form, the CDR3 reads TGTGCCAGCAGGGACCCCGGGACTATCACCGAGGAGCTGTTTTTT.